The clone carrying this T cell receptor beta chain was seen a handful of times. The antigen remains undetermined. V lost 1 base, J lost 5 bases, and 12 bases lay in between. The germline V gene encodes CDR1 SGHTA and CDR2 FQGNSA. The CDR3 loop spans 15 amino acids. These data originate in a study of blood T cells in healthy people across ages. Study-wide points: Estimated diversity that came from one million T cells was considered an underestimate.

Then a second PCR, running roughly 7 to 11 cycles, was carried out with a sample-barcoded 5' primer and a J-beta primer mix. Each cDNA molecule was tagged by a template-switch adaptor that had 12 random nucleotides. TCRdb analysed the 5' RACE reads with MiXCR anew, one entry per CDR3 protein. This sample has around 1,700,000 distinct CDR3 sequences, with 28% found just once. Sequenced input: blood. The sequence was collected from a woman aged 30 to 39 in good health. The chain links TRBV7-2 to TRBJ1-5, with a possible D match to TRBD1 (5 bases). CDR3 nucleotide sequence: TGTGCCAGCAGCTTAGGGGTGATGGGGCATCAGCCCCAGCATTTT. Its protein is CASSLGVMGHQPQHF.